This is a list of T cell receptor beta chains from one sample in a study of cytomegalovirus exposure and HLA in healthy donors. Method: immunoSEQ multiplex PCR; TCRdb's copy keeps in-frame clones and lacks some. The sample records fewer than 200,000 clones, approximately 81% being singletons. What was sequenced was PBMCs. These receptors all come from a woman aged 25 to 39 in good health and CMV-seronegative. CDR3s include the opening cysteine and the closing phenylalanine or tryptophan. Each record gives: V gene, CDR3 protein.

V: TRBV2
CDR3: CASPPRGVETQYF

V: TRBV6-6
CDR3: CASSSTGSNTEAFF

V: TRBV7-6
CDR3: CASSPAVQGVGYGYTF

V: TRBV7-9
CDR3: CASSPSEGAEAFF

V: TRBV5-1
CDR3: CASSPATGANYGYTF

V: TRBV7-9
CDR3: CASSSGTGPPYEQYF

V: TRBV5-1
CDR3: CASSGGPGAYEQYF

V: TRBV28
CDR3: CASSPAALAGVADTQYF

V: TRBV29-1
CDR3: CSVTGQGASGANVLTF

V: TRBV5-4
CDR3: CASSFNRANTEAFF

V: TRBV2
CDR3: CASSVEANTGELFF

V: TRBV19
CDR3: CASSASGYDYEQYF

V: TRBV2
CDR3: CASSATGGWTEAFF

V: TRBV21-1
CDR3: CASSNPNRGPLELFF

V: TRBV5-8
CDR3: CASSTPTGNTEAFF

V: TRBV28
CDR3: CASSLLVAGGLGTQYF

V: TRBV27
CDR3: CASTSDRGYGYTF

V: TRBV6-5
CDR3: CASSYLGQGQETQYF

V: TRBV7-9
CDR3: CSSSPGQGSGYTF

V: TRBV9
CDR3: CASTLAGPTGELFF

V: TRBV10-3
CDR3: CAAQTGNTEAFF

V: TRBV5-6
CDR3: CASSLVRVKNNSPLHF

V: TRBV19
CDR3: CASSPRTDTQYF

V: TRBV6-6
CDR3: CASSYSIAGEGEKLFF

V: TRBV18
CDR3: CASSPGASGVADTQYF

V: TRBV6-6
CDR3: CASSSGLARFYEQYF

V: TRBV5-4
CDR3: CASSLLDRGRTGELFF

V: TRBV5-4
CDR3: CASSFSGWGAEAFF

V: TRBV9
CDR3: CASSSRGTGELFF

V: TRBV6-5
CDR3: CASSPRRGQPQHF

V: TRBV13
CDR3: CASRRGTDTQYF

V: TRBV7-2
CDR3: CASSLGGLAGGPSYEQYF

V: TRBV5-1
CDR3: CASSLAGGVSADTQYF

V: TRBV6-5
CDR3: CASSRQDNSPLHF

V: TRBV19
CDR3: CASSITGGNQPQHF

V: TRBV4-3
CDR3: CASSQDIPGGALDIQYF